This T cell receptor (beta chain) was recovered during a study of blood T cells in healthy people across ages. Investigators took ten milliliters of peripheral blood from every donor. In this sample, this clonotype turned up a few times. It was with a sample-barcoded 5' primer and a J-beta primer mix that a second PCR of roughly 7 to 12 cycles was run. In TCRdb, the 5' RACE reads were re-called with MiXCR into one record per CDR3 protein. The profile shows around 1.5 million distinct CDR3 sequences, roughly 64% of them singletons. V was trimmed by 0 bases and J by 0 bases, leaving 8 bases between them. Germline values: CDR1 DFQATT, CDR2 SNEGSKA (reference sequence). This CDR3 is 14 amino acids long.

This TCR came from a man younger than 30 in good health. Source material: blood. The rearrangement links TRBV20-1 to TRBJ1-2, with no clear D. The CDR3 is CSARDLTSNYGYTF. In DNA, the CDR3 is TGCAGTGCTAGAGATTTGACATCTAACTATGGCTACACCTTC.